Below, one T cell receptor (beta chain) is given with its context. Its antigen is undetermined. The sample is drawn from a study of cytomegalovirus exposure and HLA in healthy donors. Germline CDR1 is SGHDT and CDR2 is YYEEEE. V lost 4 bases and J 7 bases, leaving 12 bases between the germline ends. This CDR3 contains 12 residues. Study outcomes and limitations: Through in vitro validation, three CMV-associated chains were shown to be specific for CMV antigens.

Everyone who donated was a healthy bone marrow donor. It was with 60 Vbeta and 13 Jbeta primers that the PCR ran. Assay: immunoSEQ multiplex PCR; the TCRdb copy retains only in-frame clones and omits some. This sample yields under 200,000 clones, of which about 78% are seen a single time; around 5.7% belongs to the top ten. V gene TRBV5-6 combines with J gene TRBJ2-7; unclear D gene. The TCR originated in a man aged 40-50 years in good health and CMV-seronegative. Sequencing was carried out using PBMCs. This CDR3 is CASSPGLSEQYF. Here the CDR3 DNA reads TGTGCCAGCAGCCCCGGGTTAAGTGAGCAGTACTTC.